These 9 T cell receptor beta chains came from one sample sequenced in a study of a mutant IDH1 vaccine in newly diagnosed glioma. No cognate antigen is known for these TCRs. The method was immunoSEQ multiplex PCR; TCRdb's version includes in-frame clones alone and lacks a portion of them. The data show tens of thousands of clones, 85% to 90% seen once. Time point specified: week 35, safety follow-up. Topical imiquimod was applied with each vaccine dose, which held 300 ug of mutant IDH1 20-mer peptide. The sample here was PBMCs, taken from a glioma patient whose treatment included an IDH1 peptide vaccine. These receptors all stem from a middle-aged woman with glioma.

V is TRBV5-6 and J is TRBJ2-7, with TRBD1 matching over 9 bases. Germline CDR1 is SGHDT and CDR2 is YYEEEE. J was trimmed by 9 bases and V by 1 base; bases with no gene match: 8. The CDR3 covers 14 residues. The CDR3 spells CASSLRDRVAWQYF. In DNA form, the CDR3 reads TGTGCCAGCAGCTTGAGGGACAGGGTGGCTTGGCAGTACTTC.

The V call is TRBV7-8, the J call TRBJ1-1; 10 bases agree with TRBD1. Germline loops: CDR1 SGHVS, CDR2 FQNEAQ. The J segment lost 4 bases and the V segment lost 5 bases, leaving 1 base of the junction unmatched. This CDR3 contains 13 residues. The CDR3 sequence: CASSRQGATEAFF. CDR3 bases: TGTGCCAGCAGCCGACAGGGGGCCACTGAAGCTTTCTTT.

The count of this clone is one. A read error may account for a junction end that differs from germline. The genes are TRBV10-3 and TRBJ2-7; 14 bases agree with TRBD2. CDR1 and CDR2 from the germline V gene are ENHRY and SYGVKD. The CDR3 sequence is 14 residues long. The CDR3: CAISDPGTSGSLDF. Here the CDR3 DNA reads TGTGCCATCAGTGACCCTGGGACTAGCGGGAGTTTGGACTTC.

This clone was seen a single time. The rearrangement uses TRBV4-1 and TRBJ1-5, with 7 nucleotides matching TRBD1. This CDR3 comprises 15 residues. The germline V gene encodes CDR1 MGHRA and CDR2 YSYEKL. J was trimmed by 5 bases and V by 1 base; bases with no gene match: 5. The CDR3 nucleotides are TGCGCCAGCAGCCAAGGGGCTACAGGGGATCAGCCCCAGCATTTT. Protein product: CASSQGATGDQPQHF.

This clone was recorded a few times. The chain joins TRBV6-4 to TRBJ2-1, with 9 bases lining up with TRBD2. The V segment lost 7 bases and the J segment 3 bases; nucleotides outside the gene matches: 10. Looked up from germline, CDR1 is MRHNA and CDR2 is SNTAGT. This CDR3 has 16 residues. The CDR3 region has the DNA TGTGCCAGCACCCCCTGGGGCGGGGGGGGCTACAATGAGCAGTTCTTC. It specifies CASTPWGGGGYNEQFF.

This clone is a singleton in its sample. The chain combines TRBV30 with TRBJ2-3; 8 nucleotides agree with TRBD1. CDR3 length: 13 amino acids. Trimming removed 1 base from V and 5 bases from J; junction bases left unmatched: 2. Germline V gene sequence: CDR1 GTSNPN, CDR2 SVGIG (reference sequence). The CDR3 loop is CAWSGDRGDTQYF. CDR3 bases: TGTGCCTGGAGTGGAGACAGGGGAGATACGCAGTATTTT. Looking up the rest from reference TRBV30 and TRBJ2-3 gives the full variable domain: SQTIHQWPATLVQPVGSPLSLECTVEGTSNPNLYWYRQAAGRGLQLLFYSVGIGQISSEVPQNLSASRPQDRQFILSSKKLLLSDSGFYLCAWSGDRGDTQYFGPGTRLTVL.

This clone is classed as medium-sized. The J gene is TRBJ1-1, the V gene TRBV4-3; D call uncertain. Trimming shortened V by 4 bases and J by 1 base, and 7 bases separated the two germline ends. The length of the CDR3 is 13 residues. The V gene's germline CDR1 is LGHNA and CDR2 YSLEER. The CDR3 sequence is CASSLVGNTEAFF. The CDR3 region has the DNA TGCGCCAGCAGCCTTGTAGGGAACACTGAAGCTTTCTTT.

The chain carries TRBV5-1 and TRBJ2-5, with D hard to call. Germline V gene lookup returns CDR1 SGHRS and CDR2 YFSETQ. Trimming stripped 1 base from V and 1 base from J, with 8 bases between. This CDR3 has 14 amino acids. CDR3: CASSLRVAQETQYF. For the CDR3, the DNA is TGCGCCAGCAGCTTGAGGGTAGCCCAAGAGACCCAGTACTTC.

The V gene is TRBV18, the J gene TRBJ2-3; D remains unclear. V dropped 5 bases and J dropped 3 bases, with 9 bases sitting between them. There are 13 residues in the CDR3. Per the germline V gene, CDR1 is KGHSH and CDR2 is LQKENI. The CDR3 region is CASSGVWTDTQYF. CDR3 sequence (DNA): TGTGCCAGCTCAGGCGTCTGGACAGATACGCAGTATTTT.